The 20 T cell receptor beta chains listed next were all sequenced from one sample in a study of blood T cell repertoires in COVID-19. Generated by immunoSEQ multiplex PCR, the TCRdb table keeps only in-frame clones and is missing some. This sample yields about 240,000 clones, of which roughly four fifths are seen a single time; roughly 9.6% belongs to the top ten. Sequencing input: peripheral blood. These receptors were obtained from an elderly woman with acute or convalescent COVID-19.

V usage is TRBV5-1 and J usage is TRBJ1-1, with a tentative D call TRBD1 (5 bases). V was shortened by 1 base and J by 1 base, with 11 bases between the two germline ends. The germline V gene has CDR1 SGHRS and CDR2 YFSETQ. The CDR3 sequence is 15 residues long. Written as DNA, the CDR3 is TGCGCCAGCAGCTTGAGGGGCAGAGAGAACACTGAAGCTTTCTTT. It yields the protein CASSLRGRENTEAFF.

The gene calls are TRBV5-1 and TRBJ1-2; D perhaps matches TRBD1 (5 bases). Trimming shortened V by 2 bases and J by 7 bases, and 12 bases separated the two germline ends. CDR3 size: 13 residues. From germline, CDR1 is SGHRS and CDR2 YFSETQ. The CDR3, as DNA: TGCGCCAGCAGCTTAGATGGCAGGGTTGGCTACACCTTC. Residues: CASSLDGRVGYTF.

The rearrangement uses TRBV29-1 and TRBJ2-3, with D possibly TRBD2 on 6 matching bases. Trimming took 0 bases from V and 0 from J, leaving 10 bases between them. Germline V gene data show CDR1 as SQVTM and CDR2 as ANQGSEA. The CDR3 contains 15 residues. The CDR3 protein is CSVEEGLPSTDTQYF. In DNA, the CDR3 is TGCAGCGTTGAAGAGGGACTTCCTAGCACAGATACGCAGTATTTT.

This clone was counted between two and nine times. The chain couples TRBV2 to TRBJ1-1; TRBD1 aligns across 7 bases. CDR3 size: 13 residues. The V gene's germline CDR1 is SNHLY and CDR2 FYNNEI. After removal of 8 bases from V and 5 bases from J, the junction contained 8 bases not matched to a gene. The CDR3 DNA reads TGTGCCAGCTTCGCGACAGGGCGGACTGAAGCTTTCTTT. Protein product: CASFATGRTEAFF.

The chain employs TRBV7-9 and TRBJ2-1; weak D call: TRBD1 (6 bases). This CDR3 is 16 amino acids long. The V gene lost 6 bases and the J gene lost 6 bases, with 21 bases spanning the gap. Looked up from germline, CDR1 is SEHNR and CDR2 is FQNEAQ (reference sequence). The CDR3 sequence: CASSHETNRVRNEQFF. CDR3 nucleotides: TGTGCCAGCAGTCATGAAACAAACAGGGTTCGCAATGAGCAGTTCTTC. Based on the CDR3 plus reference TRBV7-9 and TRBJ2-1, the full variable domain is DTGVSQNPRHKITKRGQNVTFRCDPISEHNRLYWYRQTLGQGPEFLTYFQNEAQLEKSRLLSDRFSAERPKGSFSTLEIQRTEQGDSAMYLCASSHETNRVRNEQFFGPGTRLTVL.

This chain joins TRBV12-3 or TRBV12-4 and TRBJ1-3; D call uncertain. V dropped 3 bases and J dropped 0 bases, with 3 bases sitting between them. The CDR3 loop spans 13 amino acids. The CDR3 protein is CASSFSSGNTIYF. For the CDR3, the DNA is TGTGCCAGCAGTTTCTCCTCTGGAAACACCATATATTTT.

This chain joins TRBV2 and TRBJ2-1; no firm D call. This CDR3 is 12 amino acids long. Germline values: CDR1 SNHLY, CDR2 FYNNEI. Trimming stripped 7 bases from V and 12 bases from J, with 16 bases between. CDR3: CASTSGPNRQFF. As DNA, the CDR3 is TGTGCCAGCACTAGTGGCCCTAATAGGCAGTTCTTC.

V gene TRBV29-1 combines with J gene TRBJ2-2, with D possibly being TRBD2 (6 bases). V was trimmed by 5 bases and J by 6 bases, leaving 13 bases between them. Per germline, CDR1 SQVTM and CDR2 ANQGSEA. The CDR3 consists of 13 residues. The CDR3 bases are TGCAGCGTTAGGGACGGCGGGGCCGGGGAGCTGTTTTTT. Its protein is CSVRDGGAGELFF.

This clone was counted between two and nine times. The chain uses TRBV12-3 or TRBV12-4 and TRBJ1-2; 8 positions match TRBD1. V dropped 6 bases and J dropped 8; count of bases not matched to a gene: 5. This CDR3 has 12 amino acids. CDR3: CASSWTGIGYTF. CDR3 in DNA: TGTGCCAGCAGCTGGACAGGGATCGGCTACACCTTC.

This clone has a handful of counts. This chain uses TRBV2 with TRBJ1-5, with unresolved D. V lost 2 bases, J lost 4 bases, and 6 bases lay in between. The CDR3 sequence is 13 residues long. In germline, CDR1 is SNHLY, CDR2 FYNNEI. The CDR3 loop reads CASSEPGNQPQHF. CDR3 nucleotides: TGTGCCAGCAGTGAACCGGGGAATCAGCCCCAGCATTTT. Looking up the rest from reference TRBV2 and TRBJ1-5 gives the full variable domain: EPEVTQTPSHQVTQMGQEVILRCVPISNHLYFYWYRQILGQKVEFLVSFYNNEISEKSEIFDDQFSVERPDGSNFTLKIRSTKLEDSAMYFCASSEPGNQPQHFGDGTRLSIL.

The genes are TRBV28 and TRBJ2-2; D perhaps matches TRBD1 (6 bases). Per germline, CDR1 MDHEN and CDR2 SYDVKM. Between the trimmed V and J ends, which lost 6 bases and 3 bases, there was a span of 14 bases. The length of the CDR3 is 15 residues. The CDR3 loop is CASRTGQHDTGELFF. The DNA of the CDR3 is TGTGCCAGCAGGACCGGACAGCATGACACCGGGGAGCTGTTTTTT.

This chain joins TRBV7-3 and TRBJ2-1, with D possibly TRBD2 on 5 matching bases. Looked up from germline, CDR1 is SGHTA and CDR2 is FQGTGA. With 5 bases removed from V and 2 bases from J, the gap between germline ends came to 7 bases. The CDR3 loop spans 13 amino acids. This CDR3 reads CASSPGTYNEQFF. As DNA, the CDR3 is TGTGCCAGCAGCCCCGGGACCTACAATGAGCAGTTCTTC.

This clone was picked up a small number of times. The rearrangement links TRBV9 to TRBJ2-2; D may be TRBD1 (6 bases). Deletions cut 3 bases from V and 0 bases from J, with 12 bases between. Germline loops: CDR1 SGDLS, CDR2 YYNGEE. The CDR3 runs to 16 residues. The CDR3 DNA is TGTGCCAGCAGCGAGTGGGGGCCCCCGAACACCGGGGAGCTGTTTTTT. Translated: CASSEWGPPNTGELFF.

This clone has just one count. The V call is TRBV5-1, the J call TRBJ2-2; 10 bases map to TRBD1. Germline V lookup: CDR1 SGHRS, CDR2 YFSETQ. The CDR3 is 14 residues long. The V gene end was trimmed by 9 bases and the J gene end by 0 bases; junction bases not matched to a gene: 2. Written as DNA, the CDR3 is TGCGCCACCGGACAGGGGGCGAACACCGGGGAGCTGTTTTTT. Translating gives CATGQGANTGELFF. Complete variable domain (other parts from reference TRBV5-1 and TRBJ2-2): KAGVTQTPRYLIKTRGQQVTLSCSPISGHRSVSWYQQTPGQGLQFLFEYFSETQRNKGNFPGRFSGRQFSNSRSEMNVSTLELGDSALYLCATGQGANTGELFFGEGSRLTVL.

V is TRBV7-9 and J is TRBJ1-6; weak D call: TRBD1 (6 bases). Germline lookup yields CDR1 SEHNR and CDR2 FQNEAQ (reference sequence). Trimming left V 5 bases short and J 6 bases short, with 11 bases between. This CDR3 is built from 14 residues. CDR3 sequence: CASSPAGANSPLHF. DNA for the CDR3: TGTGCCAGCAGCCCGGCAGGGGCTAATTCACCCCTCCACTTT. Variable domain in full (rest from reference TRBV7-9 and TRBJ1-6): DTGVSQNPRHKITKRGQNVTFRCDPISEHNRLYWYRQTLGQGPEFLTYFQNEAQLEKSRLLSDRFSAERPKGSFSTLEIQRTEQGDSAMYLCASSPAGANSPLHFGNGTRLTVT.

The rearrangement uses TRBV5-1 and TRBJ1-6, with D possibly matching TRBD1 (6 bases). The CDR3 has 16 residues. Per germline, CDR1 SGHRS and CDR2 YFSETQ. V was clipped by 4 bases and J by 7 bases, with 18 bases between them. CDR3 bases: TGCGCCAGCAGCGGGGACATACCCACGGGGAATTCACCCCTCCACTTT. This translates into CASSGDIPTGNSPLHF.

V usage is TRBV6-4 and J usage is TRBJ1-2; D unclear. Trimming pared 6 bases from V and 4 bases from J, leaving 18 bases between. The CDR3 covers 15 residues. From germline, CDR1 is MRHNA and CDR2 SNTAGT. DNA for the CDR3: TGTGCCAGCAGCGAAGACTCCAGAGCCCGCTATGGCTACACCTTC. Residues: CASSEDSRARYGYTF.

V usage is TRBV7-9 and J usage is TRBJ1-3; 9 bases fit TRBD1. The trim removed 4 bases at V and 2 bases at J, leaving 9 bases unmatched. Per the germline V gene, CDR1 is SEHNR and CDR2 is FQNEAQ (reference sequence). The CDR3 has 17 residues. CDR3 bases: TGTGCCAGCAGCTCACTACAGGGGGCGTTGGCTGGAAACACCATATATTTT. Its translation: CASSSLQGALAGNTIYF.

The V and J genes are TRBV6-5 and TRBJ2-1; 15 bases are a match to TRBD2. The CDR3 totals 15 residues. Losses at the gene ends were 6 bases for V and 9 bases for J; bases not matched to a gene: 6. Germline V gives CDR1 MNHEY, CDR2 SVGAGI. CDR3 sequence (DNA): TGTGCCAGCAGCCCCGGGACTAGCGGGAGGACTGAGCAGTTCTTC. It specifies CASSPGTSGRTEQFF.

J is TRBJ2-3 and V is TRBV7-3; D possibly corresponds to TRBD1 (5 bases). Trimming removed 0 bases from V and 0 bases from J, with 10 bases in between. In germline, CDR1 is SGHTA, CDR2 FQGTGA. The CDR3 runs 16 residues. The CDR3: CASSLTGRDSTDTQYF. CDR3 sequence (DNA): TGTGCCAGCAGCTTAACGGGCAGGGATAGCACAGATACGCAGTATTTT.